The sequence of this TCR beta chain was determined in a study of T cell repertoires in ileal Crohn's disease. Broader study findings: All patients with clonality above 26.8% had endoscopic recurrence.

The repertoire was sequenced with immunoSEQ multiplex PCR; TCRdb's copy has only in-frame clones and lacks some. The table has around 7,000 clones, about four fifths seen once. Of note for this clone: The antigen is undetermined.

Stated time point: inflamed ileum from the surgical specimen. This CDR3 contains 15 residues. Germline V gives CDR1 MNHNS, CDR2 SASEGT. V lost 3 bases to trimming and J lost 0 bases, with 11 bases between them. The chain combines TRBV6-1 with TRBJ1-1; tentative D call: TRBD1 (5 bases). Sample: ileal tissue. The clonotype originates from an adult with Crohn's disease. This CDR3 is CASSDGWGVNTEAFF. CDR3 DNA sequence: TGTGCCAGCAGTGATGGGTGGGGGGTGAACACTGAAGCTTTCTTT.